The 5 T cell receptor beta chains below were found in one sample sequenced in a study of beta chain features in type 1 diabetes (dated by TCRdb to the late 2010s). Library prep was done by the immunoSEQ multiplex PCR assay. The High Capacity cDNA Reverse Transcription Kit was used to reverse transcribe all of the isolated RNA, meaning that expressed TCRB transcripts were what got sequenced. TCRdb limited this immuneACCESS table to in-frame rearrangements with V and J called. A share of clones is missing; checked studies link under half to unresolved V genes, and the rest is unexplained. Present in this sample are 250,000 to 300,000 clones, approximately 8.1% of which were seen just once. The ten largest make up over 0.8% of the sample. Specimen: central memory CD4+ T cells from blood. The source is a woman under 30 in good health.

The chain couples TRBV19 to TRBJ1-5, with 8 bases fitting TRBD1. V dropped 4 bases and J dropped 0; count of bases not matched to a gene: 5. The CDR3 sequence is 16 residues long. Looked up from germline, CDR1 is LNHDA and CDR2 is SQIVND (reference sequence). The CDR3 is CASSTRQGTSNQPQHF. CDR3 DNA: TGTGCCAGTAGTACCAGACAGGGGACTAGCAATCAGCCCCAGCATTTT.

This chain links TRBV6-5 with TRBJ2-1; 7 bases fit TRBD2. The V and J ends lost 8 bases and 9 bases, in that order; junction bases with no gene match: 4. The V gene's germline CDR1 is MNHEY and CDR2 SVGAGI. CDR3 length: 11 amino acids. DNA of the CDR3: TGTGCCAGCGAATCGGGGGGTGAGCAGTTCTTC. Protein product: CASESGGEQFF.

This clone was seen repeatedly, ten times or more. This chain connects TRBV4-1 to TRBJ2-1; D possibly corresponds to TRBD1 (5 bases). V dropped 2 bases and J dropped 4 bases, with 9 bases sitting between them. Germline V gene lookup returns CDR1 MGHRA and CDR2 YSYEKL. This CDR3 contains 14 residues. CDR3 coding DNA: TGCGCCAGCAGCCAAAGACAGCCATACAATGAGCAGTTCTTC. Amino acids: CASSQRQPYNEQFF.

This clone was seen a handful of times. The V call is TRBV9, the J call TRBJ1-1, with TRBD1 identical over 8 bases. Trimming took 3 bases from V and 1 from J; bases not matched to a gene: 5. The CDR3 runs 15 residues. CDR1 and CDR2 from the germline V gene are SGDLS and YYNGEE. CDR3 amino acids: CASSAVDRANTEAFF. CDR3 DNA: TGTGCCAGCAGCGCGGTGGACAGGGCGAACACTGAAGCTTTCTTT.

This clone turned up a few times. The V call is TRBV5-1, the J call TRBJ2-5; TRBD1 aligns across 9 bases. The CDR3 length is 16 residues. With V trimmed by 0 bases and J by 4 bases, 7 bases remained unmatched. CDR1 and CDR2 (germline): SGHRS, YFSETQ. The CDR3 region is CASSLAPQGAGETQYF. The DNA of the CDR3 is TGCGCCAGCAGCTTGGCCCCACAGGGGGCCGGAGAGACCCAGTACTTC.